The source of this TCR beta chain is a study of esophageal squamous cell carcinoma under preoperative chemotherapy. Overall study context: Samples included peripheral blood T cells as well as tumor-infiltrating lymphocytes.

The sample's time point: after preoperative PTX-NDP chemotherapy. TCRdb itself ran the PCR reads through MiXCR, one entry per CDR3 protein. The data contain about 32,000 distinct CDR3 sequences, 40% to 60% of them singletons. The sequence was obtained from a human donor with esophageal squamous cell carcinoma. The donor label of this sample is uncertain. Sampling was performed from a patient given preoperative chemotherapy.

This CDR3 is CASSPYGTETQYF. The CDR3 DNA is TGTGCCAGCAGTCCGTATGGCACAGAGACCCAGTATTTT. The chain recombines TRBV27 with TRBJ2-5; D is ambiguous. TRBJ2-3 explains the end of the DNA better; the J call may be wrong. Germline-derived CDR1 and CDR2 are MNHEY and SMNVEV (reference sequence). The CDR3 has 13 residues.